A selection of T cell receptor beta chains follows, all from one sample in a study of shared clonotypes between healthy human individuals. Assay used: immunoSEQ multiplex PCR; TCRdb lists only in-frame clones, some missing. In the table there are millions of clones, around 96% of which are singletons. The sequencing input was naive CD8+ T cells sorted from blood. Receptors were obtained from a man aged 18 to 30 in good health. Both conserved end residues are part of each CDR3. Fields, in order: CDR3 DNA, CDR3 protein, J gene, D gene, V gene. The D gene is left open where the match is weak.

cdr3_nt: TGTGCCAGCAGGTCCGACAGGGGCCCCTACGAGCAGTACTTC
cdr3_aa: CASRSDRGPYEQYF
j_call: TRBJ2-7
d_call: TRBD1
v_call: TRBV28

cdr3_nt: TGTGCCAGTGCCCTTCTAGTAAACGAGCAGTACTTC
cdr3_aa: CASALLVNEQYF
j_call: TRBJ2-7
d_call: -
v_call: TRBV28

cdr3_nt: TGCGCCAGCAGCCAAGCCGGGACTAGCGACTACGAGCAGTACTTC
cdr3_aa: CASSQAGTSDYEQYF
j_call: TRBJ2-7
d_call: TRBD2
v_call: TRBV4-1

cdr3_nt: TGCGCCAGCAGCCAAGAACGAACGGGAGGGGCCTACGAGCAGTACTTC
cdr3_aa: CASSQERTGGAYEQYF
j_call: TRBJ2-7
d_call: TRBD2
v_call: TRBV4-1

cdr3_nt: TGTGCCAGCAGCTTTGATGACCGACACGAGCAGTACTTC
cdr3_aa: CASSFDDRHEQYF
j_call: TRBJ2-7
d_call: -
v_call: TRBV7-6

cdr3_nt: TGTGCCAGCAGTGATTCCGGTCAGGCTTTCTTT
cdr3_aa: CASSDSGQAFF
j_call: TRBJ1-1
d_call: -
v_call: TRBV6-1

cdr3_nt: TGCGCCAGCAGCCAGGGGGGGCAGGGAGCCCAATACGAGCAGTACTTC
cdr3_aa: CASSQGGQGAQYEQYF
j_call: TRBJ2-7
d_call: -
v_call: TRBV4-1

cdr3_nt: TGTGCCACCAGCAGTGTCGTGGGCTACGAGCAGTACTTC
cdr3_aa: CATSSVVGYEQYF
j_call: TRBJ2-7
d_call: -
v_call: TRBV15

cdr3_nt: TGTGCCAGCAGTGCCACGGACAGGGTTGGGGCAGATACGCAGTATTTT
cdr3_aa: CASSATDRVGADTQYF
j_call: TRBJ2-3
d_call: TRBD1
v_call: TRBV6-1

cdr3_nt: TGTGCCAGCAGCCCCCAGGGTCTTGTGGCCTACGAGCAGTACTTC
cdr3_aa: CASSPQGLVAYEQYF
j_call: TRBJ2-7
d_call: -
v_call: TRBV11-2